This TCR beta chain was identified during a study of regulatory T cells in long-lasting Graves disease. Study findings and constraints: Persistent disease preferred TRBV28, TRBJ1-2 and TRBJ2-5; new disease, TRBV20-1 and TRBJ2-1.

This clonotype was counted ten times or more. Antigen specificity is unknown. The V end lost 2 bases, the J end lost 1 base, and 5 bases lay between the germline ends. The CDR3 contains 13 residues. Germline assignment: CDR1 MNHEY and CDR2 SVGAGI. The time point was: persistent/refractory GD, antithyroid drugs over 5 years with positive TRAb. Construction of the TCR library relied on RNA isolated from PBMCs. Both iRepertoire HTBI primers and Arm-PCR of CDR3 regions were used to build the TCR beta libraries. TCRdb re-analysed the multiplex PCR reads in MiXCR, keeping a single row per CDR3 protein. Here the sample spans under 500,000 distinct CDR3 sequences, around 20% being singletons.

This specimen was peripheral blood mononuclear cells (PBMCs), taken when the disease was refractory, from a patient treated with antithyroid drugs. This clonotype originated in a female donor with Graves disease. This chain joins TRBV6-5 and TRBJ1-1; D may be TRBD1 (5 bases). The CDR3 sequence is CASSYTGNTEAFF. For the CDR3, the DNA is TGTGCCAGCAGTTACACAGGGAACACTGAAGCTTTCTTT.